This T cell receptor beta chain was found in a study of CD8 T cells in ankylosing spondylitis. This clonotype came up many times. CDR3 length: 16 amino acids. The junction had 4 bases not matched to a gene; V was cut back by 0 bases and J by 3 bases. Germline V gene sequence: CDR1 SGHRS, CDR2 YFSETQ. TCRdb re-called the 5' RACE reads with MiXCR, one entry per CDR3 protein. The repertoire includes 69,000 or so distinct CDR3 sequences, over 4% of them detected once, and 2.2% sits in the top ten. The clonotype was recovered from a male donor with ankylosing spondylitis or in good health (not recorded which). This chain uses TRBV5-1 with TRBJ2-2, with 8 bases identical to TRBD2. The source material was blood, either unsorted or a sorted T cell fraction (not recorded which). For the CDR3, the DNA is TGCGCCAGCAGCTTGGTACCGGGGGGGTACACCGGGGAGCTGTTTTTT. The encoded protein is CASSLVPGGYTGELFF.